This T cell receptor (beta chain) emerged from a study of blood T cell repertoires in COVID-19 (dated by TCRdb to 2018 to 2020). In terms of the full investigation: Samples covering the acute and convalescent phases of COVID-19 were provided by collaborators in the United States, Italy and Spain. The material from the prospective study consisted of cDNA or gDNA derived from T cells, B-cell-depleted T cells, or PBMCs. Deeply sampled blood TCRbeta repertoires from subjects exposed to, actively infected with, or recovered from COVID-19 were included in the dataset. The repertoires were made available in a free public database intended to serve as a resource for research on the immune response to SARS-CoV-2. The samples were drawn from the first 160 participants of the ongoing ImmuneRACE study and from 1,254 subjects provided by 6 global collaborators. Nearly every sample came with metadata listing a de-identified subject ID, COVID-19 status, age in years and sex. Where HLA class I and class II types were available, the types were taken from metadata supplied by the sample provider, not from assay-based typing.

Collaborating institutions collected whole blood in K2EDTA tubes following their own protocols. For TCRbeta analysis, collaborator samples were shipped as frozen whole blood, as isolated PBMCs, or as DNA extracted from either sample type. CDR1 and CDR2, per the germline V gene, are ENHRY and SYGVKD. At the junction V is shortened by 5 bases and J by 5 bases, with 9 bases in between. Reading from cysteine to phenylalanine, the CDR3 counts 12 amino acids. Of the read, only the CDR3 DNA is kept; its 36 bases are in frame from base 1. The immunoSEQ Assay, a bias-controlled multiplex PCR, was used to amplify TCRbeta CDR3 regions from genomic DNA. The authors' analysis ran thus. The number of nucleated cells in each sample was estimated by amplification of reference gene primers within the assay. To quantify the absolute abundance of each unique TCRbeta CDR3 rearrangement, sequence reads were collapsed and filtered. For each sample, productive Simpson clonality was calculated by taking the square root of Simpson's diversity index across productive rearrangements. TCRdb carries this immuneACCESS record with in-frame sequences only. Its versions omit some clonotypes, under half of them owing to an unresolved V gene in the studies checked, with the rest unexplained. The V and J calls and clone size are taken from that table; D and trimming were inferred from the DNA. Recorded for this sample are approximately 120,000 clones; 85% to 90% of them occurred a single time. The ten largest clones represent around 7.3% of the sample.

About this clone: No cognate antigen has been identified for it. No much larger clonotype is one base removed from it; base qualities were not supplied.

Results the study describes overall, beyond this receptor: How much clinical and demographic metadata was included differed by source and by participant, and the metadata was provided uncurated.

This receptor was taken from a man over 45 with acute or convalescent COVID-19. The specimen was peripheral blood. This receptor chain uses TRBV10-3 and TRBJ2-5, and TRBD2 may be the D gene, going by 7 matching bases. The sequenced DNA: TGTGCCATCAGTAGGGGGGGGGAGACCCAGTACTTC. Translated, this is CAISRGGETQYF.